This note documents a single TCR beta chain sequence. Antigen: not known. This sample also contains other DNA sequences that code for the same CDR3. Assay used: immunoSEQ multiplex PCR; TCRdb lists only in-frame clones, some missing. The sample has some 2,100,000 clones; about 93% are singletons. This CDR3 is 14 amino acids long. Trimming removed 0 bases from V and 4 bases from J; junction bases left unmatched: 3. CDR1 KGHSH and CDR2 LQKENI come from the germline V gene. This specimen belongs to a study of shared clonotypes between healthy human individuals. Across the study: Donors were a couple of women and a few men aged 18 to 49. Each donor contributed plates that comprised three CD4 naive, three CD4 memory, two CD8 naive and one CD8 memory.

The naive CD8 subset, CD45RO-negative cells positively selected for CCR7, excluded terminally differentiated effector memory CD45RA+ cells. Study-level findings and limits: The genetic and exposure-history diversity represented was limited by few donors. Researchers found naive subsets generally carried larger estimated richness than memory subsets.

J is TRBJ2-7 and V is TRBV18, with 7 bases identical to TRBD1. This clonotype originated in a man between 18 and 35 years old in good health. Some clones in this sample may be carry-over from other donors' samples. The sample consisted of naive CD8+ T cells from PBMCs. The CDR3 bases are TGTGCCAGCTCACCACCTGGCAGGGGGTACGAGCAGTACTTC. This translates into CASSPPGRGYEQYF.